This TCR beta chain was sequenced in a study of T cell responses to AZD1222 COVID-19 vaccine. This CDR3 contains 16 residues. CDR1 and CDR2 from the germline V gene are SGHTA and FQGNSA. Trimming removed 5 bases at V and 2 bases at J, with 19 bases between. Assay: immunoSEQ multiplex PCR; the TCRdb copy retains only in-frame clones and omits some. There are 90,000 or so clones in the sample; 80% to 90% occur only once, and over 7.5% lies in the top ten. With regard to this clone: Its antigen is unidentified.

Study-level findings and limits: The peak T cell response came first, and repertoires were sampled only after it. Donors were mostly white British, more females; clonal diversity possibly underestimated.

V and J are TRBV7-2 and TRBJ2-7; D is uncertain. The receptor comes from an adult in good health. The material sequenced was peripheral blood, taken on day 0 of AZD1222 vaccination. The CDR3 region is CASSQISAYGTYEQYF. CDR3 DNA: TGTGCCAGCAGCCAAATCAGCGCTTATGGAACCTACGAGCAGTACTTC.